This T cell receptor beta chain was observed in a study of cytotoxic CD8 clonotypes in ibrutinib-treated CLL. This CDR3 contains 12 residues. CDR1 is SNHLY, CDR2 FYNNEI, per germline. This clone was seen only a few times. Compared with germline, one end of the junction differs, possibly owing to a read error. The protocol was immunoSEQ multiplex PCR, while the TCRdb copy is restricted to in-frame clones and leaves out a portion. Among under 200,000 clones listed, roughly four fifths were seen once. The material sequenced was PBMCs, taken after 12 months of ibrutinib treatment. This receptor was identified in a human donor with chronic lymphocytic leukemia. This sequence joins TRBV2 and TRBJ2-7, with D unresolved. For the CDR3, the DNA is TGTGCCAGCAGGGAAGAAGTGAACGAGCAGTACTTC. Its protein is CASREEVNEQYF.